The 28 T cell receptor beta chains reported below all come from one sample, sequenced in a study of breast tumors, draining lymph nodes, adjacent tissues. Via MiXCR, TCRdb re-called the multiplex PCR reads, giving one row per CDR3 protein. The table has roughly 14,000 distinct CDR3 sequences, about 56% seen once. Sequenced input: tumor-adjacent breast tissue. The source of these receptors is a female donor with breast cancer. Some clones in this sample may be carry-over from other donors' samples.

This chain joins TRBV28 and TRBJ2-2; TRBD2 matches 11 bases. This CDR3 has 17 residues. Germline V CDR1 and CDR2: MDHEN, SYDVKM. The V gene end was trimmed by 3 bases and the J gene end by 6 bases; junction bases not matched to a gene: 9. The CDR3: CASSFWGLAGGPGELFF. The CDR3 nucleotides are TGTGCCAGCAGTTTCTGGGGGCTAGCGGGAGGACCCGGGGAGCTGTTTTTT.

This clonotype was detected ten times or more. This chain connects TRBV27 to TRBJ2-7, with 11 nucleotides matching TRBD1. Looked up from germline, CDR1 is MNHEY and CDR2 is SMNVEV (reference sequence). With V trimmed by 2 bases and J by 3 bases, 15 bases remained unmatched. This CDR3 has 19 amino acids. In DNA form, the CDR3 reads TGTGCCAGCAGTTTAGGGACAGGGGGTTCAGTCACAATTAACTACGAGCAGTACTTC. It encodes CASSLGTGGSVTINYEQYF.

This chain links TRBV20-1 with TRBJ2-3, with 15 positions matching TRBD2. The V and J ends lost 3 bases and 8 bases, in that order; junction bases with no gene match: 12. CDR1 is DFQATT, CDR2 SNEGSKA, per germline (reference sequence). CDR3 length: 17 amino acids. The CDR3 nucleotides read TGCAGTGCTAGGGGCGGACTAGCGGGAGGGTTTGAGGTTACGCAGTATTTT. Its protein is CSARGGLAGGFEVTQYF.

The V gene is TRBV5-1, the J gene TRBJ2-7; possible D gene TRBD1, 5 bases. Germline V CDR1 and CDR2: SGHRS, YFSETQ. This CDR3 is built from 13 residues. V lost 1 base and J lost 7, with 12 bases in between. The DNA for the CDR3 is TGCGCCAGCAGCTTGTTGTCAGGGTATGAGCAGTACTTC. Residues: CASSLLSGYEQYF.

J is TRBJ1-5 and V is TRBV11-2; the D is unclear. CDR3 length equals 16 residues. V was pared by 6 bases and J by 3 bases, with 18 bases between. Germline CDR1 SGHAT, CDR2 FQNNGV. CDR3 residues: CASRRERPGSNQPQHF. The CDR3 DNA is TGTGCCAGCAGGCGGGAGCGGCCGGGATCCAATCAGCCCCAGCATTTT.

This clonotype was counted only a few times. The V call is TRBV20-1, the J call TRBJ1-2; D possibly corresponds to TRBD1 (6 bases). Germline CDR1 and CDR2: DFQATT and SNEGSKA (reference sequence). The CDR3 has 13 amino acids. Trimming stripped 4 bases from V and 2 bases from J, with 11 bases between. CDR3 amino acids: CSAIRTENYGYTF. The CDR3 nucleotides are TGCAGTGCTATAAGGACAGAAAACTATGGCTACACCTTC.

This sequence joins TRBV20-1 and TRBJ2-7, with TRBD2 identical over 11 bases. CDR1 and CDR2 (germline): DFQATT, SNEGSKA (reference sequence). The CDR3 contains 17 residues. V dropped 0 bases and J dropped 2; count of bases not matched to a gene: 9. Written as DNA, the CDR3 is TGCAGTGCTAGAGATCCGGGGACTAGCGGATGGCCCTACGAGCAGTACTTC. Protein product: CSARDPGTSGWPYEQYF.

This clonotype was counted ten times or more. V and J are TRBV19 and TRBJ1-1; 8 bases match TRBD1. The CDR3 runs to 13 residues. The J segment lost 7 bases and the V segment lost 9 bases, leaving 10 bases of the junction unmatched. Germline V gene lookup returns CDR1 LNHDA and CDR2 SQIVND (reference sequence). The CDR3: CASRQGRGFEAFF. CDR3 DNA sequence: TGTGCCAGCCGACAGGGGAGGGGATTTGAAGCTTTCTTT.

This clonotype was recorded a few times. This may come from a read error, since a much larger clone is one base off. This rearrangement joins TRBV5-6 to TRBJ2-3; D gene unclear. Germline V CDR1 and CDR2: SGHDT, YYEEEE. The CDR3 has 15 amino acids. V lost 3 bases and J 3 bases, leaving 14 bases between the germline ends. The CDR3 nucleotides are TGTGCCAGCAGCTCGAACGTCACGGGTACAGATACGCAGTATTTT. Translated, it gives CASSSNVTGTDTQYF.

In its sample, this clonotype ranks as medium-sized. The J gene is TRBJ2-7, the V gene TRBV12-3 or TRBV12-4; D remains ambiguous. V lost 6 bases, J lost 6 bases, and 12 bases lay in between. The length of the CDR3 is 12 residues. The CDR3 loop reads CASSTTQSEQYF. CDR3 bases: TGTGCCAGCAGCACGACGCAAAGCGAGCAGTACTTC.

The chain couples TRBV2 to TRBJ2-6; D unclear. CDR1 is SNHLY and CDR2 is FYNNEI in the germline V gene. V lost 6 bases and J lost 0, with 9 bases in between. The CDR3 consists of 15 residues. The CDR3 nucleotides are TGTGCCAGCAGGGCCAGGCCCTCTGGGGCCAACGTCCTGACTTTC. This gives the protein CASRARPSGANVLTF.

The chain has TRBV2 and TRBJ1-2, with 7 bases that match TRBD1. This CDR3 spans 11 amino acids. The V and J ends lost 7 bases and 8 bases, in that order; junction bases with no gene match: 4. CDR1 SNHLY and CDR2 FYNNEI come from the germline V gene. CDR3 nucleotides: TGTGCCAGCATAAGACAGGGCGGCTACACCTTC. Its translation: CASIRQGGYTF. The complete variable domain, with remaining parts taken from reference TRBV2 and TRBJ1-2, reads EPEVTQTPSHQVTQMGQEVILRCVPISNHLYFYWYRQILGQKVEFLVSFYNNEISEKSEIFDDQFSVERPDGSNFTLKIRSTKLEDSAMYFCASIRQGGYTFGSGTRLTVV.

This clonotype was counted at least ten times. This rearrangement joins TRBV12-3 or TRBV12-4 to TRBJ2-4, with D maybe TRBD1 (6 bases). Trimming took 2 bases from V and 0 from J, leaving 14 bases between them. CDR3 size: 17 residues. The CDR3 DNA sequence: TGTGCCAGCAGTTTACGCGCAGGGGTGGTAGCCAAAAACATTCAGTACTTC. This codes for CASSLRAGVVAKNIQYF.

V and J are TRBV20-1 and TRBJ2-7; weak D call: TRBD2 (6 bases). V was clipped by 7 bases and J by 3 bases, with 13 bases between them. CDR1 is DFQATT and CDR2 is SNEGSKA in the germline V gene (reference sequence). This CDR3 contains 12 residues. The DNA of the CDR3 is TGCAGTGTGTTGGGACTCAACTACGAGCAGTACTTC. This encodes CSVLGLNYEQYF.

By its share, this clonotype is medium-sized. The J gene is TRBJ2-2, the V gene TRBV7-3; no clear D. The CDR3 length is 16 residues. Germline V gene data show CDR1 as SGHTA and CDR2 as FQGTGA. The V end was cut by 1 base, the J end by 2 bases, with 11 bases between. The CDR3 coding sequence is TGTGCCAGCAGCTTAAACGGAGACCCTAACACCGGGGAGCTGTTTTTT. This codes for CASSLNGDPNTGELFF.

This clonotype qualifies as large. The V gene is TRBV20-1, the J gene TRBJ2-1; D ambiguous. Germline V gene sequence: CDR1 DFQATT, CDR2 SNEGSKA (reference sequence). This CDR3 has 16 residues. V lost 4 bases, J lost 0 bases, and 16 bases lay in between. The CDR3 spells CSANPQTVSSYNEQFF. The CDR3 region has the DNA TGCAGTGCTAACCCCCAGACGGTTAGCTCCTACAATGAGCAGTTCTTC.

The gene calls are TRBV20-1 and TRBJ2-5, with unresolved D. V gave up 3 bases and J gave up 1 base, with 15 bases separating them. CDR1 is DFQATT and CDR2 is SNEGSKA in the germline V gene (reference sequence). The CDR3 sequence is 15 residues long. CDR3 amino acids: CSARDLTPLQETQYF. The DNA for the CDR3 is TGCAGTGCTAGGGATCTGACACCCCTCCAAGAGACCCAGTACTTC.

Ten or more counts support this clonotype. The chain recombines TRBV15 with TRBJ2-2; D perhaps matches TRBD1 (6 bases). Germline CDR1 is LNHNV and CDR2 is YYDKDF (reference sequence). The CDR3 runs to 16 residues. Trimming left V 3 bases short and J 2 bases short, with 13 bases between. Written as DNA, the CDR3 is TGTGCCACCAGCAGGGGGGCGGGTCGTAACACCGGGGAGCTGTTTTTT. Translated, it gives CATSRGAGRNTGELFF.

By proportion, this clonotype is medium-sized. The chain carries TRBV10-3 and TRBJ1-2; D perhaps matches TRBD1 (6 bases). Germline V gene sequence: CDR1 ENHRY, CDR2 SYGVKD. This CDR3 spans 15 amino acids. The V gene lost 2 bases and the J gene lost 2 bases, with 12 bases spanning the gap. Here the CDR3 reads CAISEGTRRNYGYTF. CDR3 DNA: TGTGCCATCAGTGAGGGGACAAGGAGAAACTATGGCTACACCTTC.

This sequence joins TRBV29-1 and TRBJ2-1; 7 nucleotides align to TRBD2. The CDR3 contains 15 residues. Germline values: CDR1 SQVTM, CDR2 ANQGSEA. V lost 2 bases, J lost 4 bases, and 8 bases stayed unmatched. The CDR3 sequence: CSVEFWLADYNEQFF. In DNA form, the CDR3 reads TGCAGCGTTGAATTTTGGCTAGCGGATTACAATGAGCAGTTCTTC.

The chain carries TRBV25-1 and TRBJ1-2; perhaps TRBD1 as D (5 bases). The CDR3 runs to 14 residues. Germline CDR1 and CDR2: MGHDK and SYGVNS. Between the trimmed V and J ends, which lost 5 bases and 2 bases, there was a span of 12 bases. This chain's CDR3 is CASSTKGSNYGYTF. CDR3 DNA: TGTGCCAGCAGTACCAAGGGGTCGAACTATGGCTACACCTTC.

The DNA for the CDR3 is TGTGCCAGCAGCGATATAGGGACAGGGGGGGACTATGGCTACACCTTC. Its translation is CASSDIGTGGDYGYTF. This chain links TRBV6-6 with TRBJ1-2; the match to TRBD1 covers 11 bases. The CDR3 totals 16 residues. V lost 6 bases to trimming and J lost 3 bases; unmatched junction nucleotides: 9. Looked up from germline, CDR1 is MNHNY and CDR2 is SVGAGI (reference sequence).

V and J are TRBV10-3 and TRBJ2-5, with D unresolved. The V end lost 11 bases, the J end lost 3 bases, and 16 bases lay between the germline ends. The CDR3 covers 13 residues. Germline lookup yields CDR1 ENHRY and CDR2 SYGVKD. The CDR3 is CASNNVLEETQYF. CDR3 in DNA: TGTGCCTCCAATAACGTTCTCGAAGAGACCCAGTACTTC.

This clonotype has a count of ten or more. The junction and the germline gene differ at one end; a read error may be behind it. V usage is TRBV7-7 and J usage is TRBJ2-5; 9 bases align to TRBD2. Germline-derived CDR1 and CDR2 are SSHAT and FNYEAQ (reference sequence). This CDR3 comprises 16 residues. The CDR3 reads CASRKGAGGPGETQYF. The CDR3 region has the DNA TGTGCTAGCAGAAAGGGGGCGGGAGGGCCTGGAGAGACCCAGTACTTC.

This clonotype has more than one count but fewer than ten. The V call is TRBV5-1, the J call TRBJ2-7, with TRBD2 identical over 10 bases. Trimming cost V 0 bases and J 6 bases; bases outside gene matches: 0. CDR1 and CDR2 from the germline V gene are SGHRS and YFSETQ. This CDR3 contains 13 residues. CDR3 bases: TGCGCCAGCAGCTTGGGACTAGCGGGCGAGCAGTACTTC. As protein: CASSLGLAGEQYF.

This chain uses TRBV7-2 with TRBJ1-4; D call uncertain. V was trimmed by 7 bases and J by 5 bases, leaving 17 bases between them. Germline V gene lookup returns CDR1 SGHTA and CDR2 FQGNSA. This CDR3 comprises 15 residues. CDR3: CASTQRSRINEKLFF. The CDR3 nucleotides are TGTGCCAGCACCCAACGGTCACGGATCAATGAAAAACTGTTTTTT.

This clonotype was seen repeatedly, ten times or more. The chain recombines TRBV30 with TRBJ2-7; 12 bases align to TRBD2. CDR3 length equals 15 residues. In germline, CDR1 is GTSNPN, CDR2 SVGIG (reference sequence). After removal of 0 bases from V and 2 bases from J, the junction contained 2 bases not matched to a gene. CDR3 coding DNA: TGTGCCTGGAGTGTACCTAGCGGGAGGGCCTACGAGCAGTACTTC. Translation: CAWSVPSGRAYEQYF.

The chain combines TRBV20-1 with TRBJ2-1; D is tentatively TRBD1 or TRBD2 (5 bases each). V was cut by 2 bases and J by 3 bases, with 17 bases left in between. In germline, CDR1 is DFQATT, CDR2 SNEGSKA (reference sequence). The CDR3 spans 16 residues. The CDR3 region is CSARNLGAEHYNEQFF. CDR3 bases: TGCAGTGCTAGAAATCTCGGGGCAGAACACTACAATGAGCAGTTCTTC.